This paragraph reports one TCR beta chain. The sample originates from a study of cytomegalovirus exposure and HLA in healthy donors. CDR3 length: 13 amino acids. The germline V gene has CDR1 ENHRY and CDR2 SYGVKD. Losses at the gene ends were 6 bases for V and 4 bases for J; bases not matched to a gene: 4. Primers included in the PCR were 60 Vbeta and 13 Jbeta primers. Data came from immunoSEQ multiplex PCR; TCRdb stores just in-frame clones and leaves some out. The sample holds about 140,000 clones; roughly 72% are singletons and the top ten take less than 2%. The TCR was taken from a man aged 35 to 55 in good health and CMV-seronegative. The specimen was PBMCs. The gene calls are TRBV10-3 and TRBJ1-1; 8 bases map to TRBD1. For the CDR3, the DNA is TGTGCCATCAGGACAGGGGTGGTCACTGAAGCTTTCTTT. It codes for CAIRTGVVTEAFF.